Detailed here is one T cell receptor beta chain. This clone was observed a single time. The specificity of this receptor is unknown. Per-nucleotide qualities are absent, and no much larger clonotype sits a single base away. This sample was included in a study of somatic mutations in cytotoxic T cells in rheumatoid arthritis (dated by TCRdb to about 2017). At the level of the whole study: A FACSAria II or Sony SH800 was used to flow-sort some V beta antibody-stained T-cell populations at nearly 100% purity, and TCRB sequencing was also done on sorted V beta1+ cells. To characterize clonality, the study used TCRB deep sequencing while asking whether somatic mutations are carried by expanded CD8+ T-cell clones in newly diagnosed, untreated rheumatoid arthritis. Patient and control groups had essentially identical median ages. A total of about 67 rheumatoid arthritis patients and 15 to 25 healthy controls underwent TCRB deep sequencing.

Genomic DNA underwent TCRB CDR3 sequencing using the immunoSEQ assay. The paper's processing steps were these. Only productive TCRB rearrangements were included in the analyses. Defining a clone by its unique TCRB CDR3 sequence, the study calculated clonality as a productive clonality index derived from Shannon entropy. Repertoire overlap for a pair of samples was computed from each clone's template counts relative to total templates per sample. A correlation with a Spearman r of 0.55 to 0.65 was found between V-gene usage by flow cytometry and V-gene usage by TCRB sequencing. Drawn from immuneACCESS, this table holds only the in-frame rearrangements with V and J called that TCRdb kept. Clones are partly lost; checked studies trace under half to an unresolved V gene and leave the rest unexplained. V, J and clone size reflect that table, while D and trimming were determined from the DNA. Counted in this sample were 18,000 or so clones; more than 60% of them appeared once. The top ten clonotypes cover approximately 20% of the sample.

Counted from cysteine to phenylalanine, this CDR3 has 16 amino acids. Just the 48-base CDR3 DNA is kept, in frame starting at base 1. CDR1 and CDR2 are read off the germline V gene (reference sequence) as SEHNR and FQNEAQ. Trimmed from V: 4 bases; trimmed from J: 2 bases; junction bases lacking a gene match: 7. What the work shows at the level of the full study, not this receptor alone: There was no significant difference in CD8+ T-cell clonality between rheumatoid arthritis patients and age-matched healthy controls. The antigen targets of the expanded CD8+ clones were unknown, and absence from virus-specific databases did not rule out viral specificity. The finding that TRBV07 was slightly underrepresented in patients was left unadjusted for multiple comparisons. CD8+ clonality increased with age in patients (Spearman r of about 0.49) but not in healthy controls. In about an eighth of the roughly 65 patients the largest CD8+ clone exceeded 20% of CD8+ cells, and several identical CD8+ TCRB sequences were shared between blood and synovial fluid.

With a median age of roughly 57 years (range about 21-70) and roughly 60% female, the healthy controls consisted of 15 to 25 blood donors whose buffy coats were used. CD4+ and CD8+ cells were isolated by positive magnetic bead selection on an AutoMACS, and purity was checked by flow cytometry. Isolation of peripheral blood mononuclear cells was done through Ficoll-Paque PLUS density gradient separation. DNA from CD4-enriched, CD8-enriched or PBMC samples was extracted using Nucleospin Tissue or Tissue XS kits and then quantified on a Qubit 2.0 fluorometer. The chain uses TRBV7-9 and TRBJ1-2; 10 bases in between match TRBD1. Sequencing input: CD8+ T cells sorted from blood. This TCR was recovered from a woman between 55 and 75 years old in good health. The CDR3 here reads CASSYTQDRGNYGYTF. The nucleotides read TGTGCCAGCAGCTACACCCAGGACAGGGGGAACTATGGCTACACCTTC.